This T cell receptor beta chain was identified in a study of OX40 agonist ivuxolimab in advanced cancers. Study details: Ivuxolimab, which patients received intravenously every 2 weeks, was dosed at 0.01 to 10 mg/kg. Approximately 41% of patients had received prior checkpoint inhibitor therapy.

Profiling relied on immunoSEQ multiplex PCR, and the TCRdb table lists in-frame clones only, not all of them. Of tens of thousands of clones in the sample, about 90% were seen once. Broader study findings: CD4+ and CD8+ T cells in blood underwent clonal expansion by week 6 at 0.1 to 3.0 mg/kg.

As to this clone: Its matching antigen is unknown.

Germline V gene lookup returns CDR1 MGHRA and CDR2 YSYEKL. V was cut by 0 bases and J by 6 bases, with 12 bases left in between. CDR3 size: 15 residues. Sequences were derived from CD4+ or CD8+ T cells sorted from blood, sampled in a trial of the OX40 agonist ivuxolimab. V is TRBV4-1 and J is TRBJ2-1; D unresolved. The TCR sequence derives from an adult with an advanced solid tumor such as melanoma, head and neck, liver or kidney cancer. CDR3 residues: CASSQDKGLGNEQFF. In nucleotides, the CDR3 is TGCGCCAGCAGCCAAGATAAGGGTTTGGGCAATGAGCAGTTCTTC.